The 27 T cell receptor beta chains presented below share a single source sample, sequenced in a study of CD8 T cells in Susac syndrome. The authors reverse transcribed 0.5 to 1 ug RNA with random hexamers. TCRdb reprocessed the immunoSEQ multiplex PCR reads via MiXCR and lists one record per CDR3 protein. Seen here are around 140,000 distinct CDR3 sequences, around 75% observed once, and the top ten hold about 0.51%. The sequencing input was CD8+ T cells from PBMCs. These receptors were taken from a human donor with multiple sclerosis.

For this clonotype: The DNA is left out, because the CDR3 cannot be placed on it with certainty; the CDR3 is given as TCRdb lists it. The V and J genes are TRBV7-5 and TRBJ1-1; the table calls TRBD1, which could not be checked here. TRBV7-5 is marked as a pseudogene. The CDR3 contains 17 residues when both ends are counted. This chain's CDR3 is CISVPEDLQGAGTEAFF.

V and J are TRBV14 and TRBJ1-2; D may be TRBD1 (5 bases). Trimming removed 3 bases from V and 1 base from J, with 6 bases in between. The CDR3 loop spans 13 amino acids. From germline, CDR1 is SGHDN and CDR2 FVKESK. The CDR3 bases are TGTGCCAGCAGCCAGCAGGGTAACTATGGCTACACCTTC. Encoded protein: CASSQQGNYGYTF.

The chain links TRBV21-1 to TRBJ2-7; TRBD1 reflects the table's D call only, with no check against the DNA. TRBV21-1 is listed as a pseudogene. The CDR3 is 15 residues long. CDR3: CASSKQEGGPGEQYV. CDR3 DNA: TGTGCCAGCAGCAAACAGGAGGGGGGGCCGGGTGAGCAGTACGTC.

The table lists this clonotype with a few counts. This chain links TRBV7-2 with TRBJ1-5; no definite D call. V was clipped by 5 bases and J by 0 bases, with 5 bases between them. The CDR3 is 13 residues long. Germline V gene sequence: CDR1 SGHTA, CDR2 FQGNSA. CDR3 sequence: CASSPYSNQPQHF. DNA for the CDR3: TGTGCCAGCAGCCCGTATAGCAATCAGCCCCAGCATTTT.

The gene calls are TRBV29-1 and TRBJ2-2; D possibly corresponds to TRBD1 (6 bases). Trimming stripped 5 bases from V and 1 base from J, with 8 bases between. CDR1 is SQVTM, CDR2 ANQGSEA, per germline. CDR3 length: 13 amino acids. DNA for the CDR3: TGCAGCGTTATGGGACAGAACACCGGGGAGCTGTTTTTT. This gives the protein CSVMGQNTGELFF.

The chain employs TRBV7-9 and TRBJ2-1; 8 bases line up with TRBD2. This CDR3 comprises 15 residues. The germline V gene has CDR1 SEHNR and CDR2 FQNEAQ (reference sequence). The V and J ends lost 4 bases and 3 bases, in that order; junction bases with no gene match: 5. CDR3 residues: CASSSPSGRYNEQFF. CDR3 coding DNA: TGTGCCAGCAGCTCCCCTAGCGGGCGCTACAATGAGCAGTTCTTC.

CDR3 nucleotide sequence: TGTGCCAGCAGCTCTCCAGGAGCACCCCAAGAGACCCAGTACTTC. As protein: CASSSPGAPQETQYF. The chain has TRBV11-2 and TRBJ2-5, with D uncertain. Trimming cost V 4 bases and J 1 base, with 13 bases left between them. Germline CDR1 is SGHAT and CDR2 is FQNNGV. The CDR3 totals 15 residues. The entire variable domain, with the rest obtained from reference TRBV11-2 and TRBJ2-5, is as follows: EAGVAQSPRYKIIEKRQSVAFWCNPISGHATLYWYQQILGQGPKLLIQFQNNGVVDDSQLPKDRFSAERLKGVDSTLKIQPAKLEDSAVYLCASSSPGAPQETQYFGPGTRLLVL.

CDR3 DNA: TGTGCCAGCAGCTGGAGGGTGGGTGCTGAAGCTTTCTTT. Protein: CASSWRVGAEAFF. The chain joins TRBV7-9 to TRBJ1-1, with D unclear. The CDR3 is made up of 13 amino acids. Germline V CDR1 and CDR2: SEHNR, FQNEAQ (reference sequence). Trimming left V 4 bases short and J 6 bases short, with 12 bases between.

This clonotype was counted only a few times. The CDR3 spells CASGQGGYNEQFF. DNA for the CDR3: TGTGCCAGCGGTCAAGGGGGGTACAATGAGCAGTTCTTC. The chain links TRBV6-1 to TRBJ2-1; the D gene could be TRBD1 or TRBD2 (6 bases each). CDR3 length: 13 residues. The V end was cut by 8 bases, the J end by 4 bases, with 12 bases between. CDR1 is MNHNS, CDR2 SASEGT, per germline.

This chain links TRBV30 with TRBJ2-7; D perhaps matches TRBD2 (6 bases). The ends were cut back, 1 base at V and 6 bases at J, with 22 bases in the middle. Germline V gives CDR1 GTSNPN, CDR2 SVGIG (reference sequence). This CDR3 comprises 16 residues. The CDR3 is CAWSGLEEGKWAEQYF. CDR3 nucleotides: TGTGCCTGGAGTGGGCTTGAGGAGGGGAAGTGGGCCGAGCAGTACTTC.

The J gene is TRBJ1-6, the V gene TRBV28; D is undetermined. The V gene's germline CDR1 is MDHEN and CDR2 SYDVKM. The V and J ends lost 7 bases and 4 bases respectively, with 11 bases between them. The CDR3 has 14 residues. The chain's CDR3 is CASMRMAYNSPLHF. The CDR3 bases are TGTGCCAGCATGCGGATGGCTTATAATTCACCCCTCCACTTT.

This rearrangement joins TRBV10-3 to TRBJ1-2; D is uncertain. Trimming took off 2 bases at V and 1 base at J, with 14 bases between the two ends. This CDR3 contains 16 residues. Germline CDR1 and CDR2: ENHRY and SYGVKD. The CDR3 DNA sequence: TGTGCCATCAGTGAGCCGTTGCGGCCCCTTAACTATGGCTACACCTTC. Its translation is CAISEPLRPLNYGYTF.

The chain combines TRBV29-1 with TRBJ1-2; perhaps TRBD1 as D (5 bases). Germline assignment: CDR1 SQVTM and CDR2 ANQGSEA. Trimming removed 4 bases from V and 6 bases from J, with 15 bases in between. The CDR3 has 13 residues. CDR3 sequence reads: CSVVGGVSNGYTF. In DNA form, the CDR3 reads TGCAGCGTTGTTGGGGGAGTCTCTAATGGCTACACCTTC.

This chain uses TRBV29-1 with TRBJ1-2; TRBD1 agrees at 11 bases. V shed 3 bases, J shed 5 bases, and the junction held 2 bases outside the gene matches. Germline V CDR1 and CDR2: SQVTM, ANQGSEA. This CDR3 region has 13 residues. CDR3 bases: TGCAGCGTTGATGGGGACAGGGGGTATGGCTACACCTTC. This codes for CSVDGDRGYGYTF.

For the CDR3, the DNA is TGTGCCAGCAGCCCCTTGGGCATTAACACCGGGGAGCTGTTTTTT. Protein product: CASSPLGINTGELFF. The genes are TRBV7-9 and TRBJ2-2; D not certain. The CDR3 runs 15 residues. Germline-derived CDR1 and CDR2 are SEHNR and FQNEAQ (reference sequence). Trimming pared 5 bases from V and 2 bases from J, leaving 12 bases between. The full variable domain, rest sourced from reference TRBV7-9 and TRBJ2-2, is DTGVSQNPRHKITKRGQNVTFRCDPISEHNRLYWYRQTLGQGPEFLTYFQNEAQLEKSRLLSDRFSAERPKGSFSTLEIQRTEQGDSAMYLCASSPLGINTGELFFGEGSRLTVL.

The CDR3 is CASSFGLAGQETQYF. The DNA of the CDR3 is TGTGCCAGCAGCTTCGGACTAGCGGGGCAAGAGACCCAGTACTTC. The chain recombines TRBV7-9 with TRBJ2-5; 12 nucleotides line up with TRBD2. V was pared by 3 bases and J by 2 bases, with 1 base of the junction left unmatched. Per the germline V gene, CDR1 is SEHNR and CDR2 is FQNEAQ (reference sequence). The CDR3 is made up of 15 amino acids.

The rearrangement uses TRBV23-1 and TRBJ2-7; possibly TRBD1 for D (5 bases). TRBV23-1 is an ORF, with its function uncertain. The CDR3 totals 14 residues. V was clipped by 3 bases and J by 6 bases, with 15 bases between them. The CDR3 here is CASSHNGHRSEQYF. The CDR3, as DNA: TGCGCCAGCAGTCATAACGGACACCGCAGCGAGCAGTACTTC.

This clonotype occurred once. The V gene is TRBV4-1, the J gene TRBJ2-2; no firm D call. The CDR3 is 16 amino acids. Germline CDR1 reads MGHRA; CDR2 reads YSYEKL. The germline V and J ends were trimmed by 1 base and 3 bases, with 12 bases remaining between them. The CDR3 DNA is TGCGCCAGCAGCCAAGTCAGGTTCTGGGACACCGGGGAGCTGTTTTTT. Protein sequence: CASSQVRFWDTGELFF.

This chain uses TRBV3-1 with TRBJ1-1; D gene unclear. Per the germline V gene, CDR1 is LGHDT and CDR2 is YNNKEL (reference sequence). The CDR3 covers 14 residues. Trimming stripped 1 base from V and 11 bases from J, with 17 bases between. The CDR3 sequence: CASSQVGGVGSAFF. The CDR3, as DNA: TGTGCCAGCAGCCAAGTTGGTGGCGTGGGATCGGCTTTCTTT.

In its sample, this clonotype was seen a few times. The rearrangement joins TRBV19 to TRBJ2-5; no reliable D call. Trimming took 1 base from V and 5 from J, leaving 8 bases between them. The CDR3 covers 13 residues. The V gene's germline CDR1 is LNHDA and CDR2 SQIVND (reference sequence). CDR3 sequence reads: CASSIVPWETQYF. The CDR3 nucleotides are TGTGCCAGTAGTATAGTGCCCTGGGAGACCCAGTACTTC.

The CDR3 reads CATSSRSGSTDEQFF. CDR3 nucleotide sequence: TGTGCCACCTCCTCTCGTAGCGGGAGTACCGATGAGCAGTTCTTC. This chain uses TRBV6-1 with TRBJ2-1; 9 nucleotides line up with TRBD2. Germline CDR1 reads MNHNS; CDR2 reads SASEGT. Trimming removed 10 bases from V and 8 bases from J; junction bases left unmatched: 15. CDR3 length equals 15 residues.

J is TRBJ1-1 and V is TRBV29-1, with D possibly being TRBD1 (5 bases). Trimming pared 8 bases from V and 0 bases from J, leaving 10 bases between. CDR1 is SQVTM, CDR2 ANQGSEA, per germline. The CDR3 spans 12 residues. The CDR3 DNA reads TGCAGCTCCGTGGGGGTGAACACTGAAGCTTTCTTT. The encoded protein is CSSVGVNTEAFF.

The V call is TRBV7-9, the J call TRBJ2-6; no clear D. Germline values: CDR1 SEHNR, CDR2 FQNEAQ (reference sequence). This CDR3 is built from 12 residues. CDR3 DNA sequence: TGTGTTGGACGTTCTGGGGCCAACGTCCTGACTTTC. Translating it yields CVGRSGANVLTF. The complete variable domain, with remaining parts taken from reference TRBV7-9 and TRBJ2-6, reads DTGVSQNPRHKITKRGQNVTFRCDPISEHNRLYWYRQTLGQGPEFLTYFQNEAQLEKSRLLSDRFSAERPKGSFSTLEIQRTEQGDSAMYLCVGRSGANVLTFGAGSRLTVL.

As DNA, the CDR3 is TGTGCCAGCAGTCAAGCGGGAGTCTTCTACAATGAGCAGTTCTTC. Translated: CASSQAGVFYNEQFF. The V and J genes are TRBV12-3 or TRBV12-4 and TRBJ2-1, with TRBD2 matching over 8 bases. V lost 5 bases and J lost 3; bases outside the gene matches: 6. The CDR3 contains 15 residues.

In DNA form, the CDR3 reads TGTGCCAGTAGTCCCTCCAGCGGGGGGGCCGGTGAGCAGTTCTTC. Its translation: CASSPSSGGAGEQFF. The chain joins TRBV19 to TRBJ2-1; 10 nucleotides match TRBD2. The V gene's germline CDR1 is LNHDA and CDR2 SQIVND (reference sequence). The V gene end was trimmed by 5 bases and the J gene end by 9 bases; junction bases not matched to a gene: 10. This CDR3 contains 15 residues.

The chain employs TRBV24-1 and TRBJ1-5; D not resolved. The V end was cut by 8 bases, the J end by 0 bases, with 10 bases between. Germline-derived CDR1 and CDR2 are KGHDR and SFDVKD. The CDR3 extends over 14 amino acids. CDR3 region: CATTSGDSNQPQHF. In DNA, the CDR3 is TGTGCCACCACCTCGGGAGATAGCAATCAGCCCCAGCATTTT.

The CDR3 loop reads CASSPRQGLSSYEQYF. Written as DNA, the CDR3 is TGTGCCAGCAGTCCCCGACAGGGACTTAGCTCCTACGAGCAGTACTTC. The chain recombines TRBV28 with TRBJ2-7, with a possible D match to TRBD1 (7 bases). The CDR3 length is 16 residues. Trimming cost V 5 bases and J 0 bases, with 17 bases left between them. Looked up from germline, CDR1 is MDHEN and CDR2 is SYDVKM.